The 12 T cell receptor beta chains in this list originate from one sample, sequenced in a study of OX40 agonist ivuxolimab in advanced cancers. Receptor libraries were prepared by the immunoSEQ multiplex PCR assay. The clones in this table, taken by TCRdb from immuneACCESS, are in-frame only. Not every clone is retained; where verified, under half of the shortfall comes from an unresolved V gene, and the cause of the rest is unknown. This sample has roughly 76,000 clones in its table, and approximately 83% of those were observed once. Approximately 5.5% of the sample is taken by the ten largest. The material sequenced was CD4+ or CD8+ T cells sorted from blood, taken in a trial of the OX40 agonist ivuxolimab. The receptors were gathered from an adult with an advanced solid tumor such as melanoma, head and neck, liver or kidney cancer.

This clone was counted a few times. The chain has TRBV10-2 and TRBJ2-1; 7 bases match TRBD2. This CDR3 spans 14 amino acids. Germline CDR1 and CDR2: WSHSY and SAAADI. Germline trimming cut 6 bases from V and 5 bases from J; bases unmatched to any gene: 7. CDR3 protein: CASSSRTSNNEQFF. In nucleotides, the CDR3 is TGCGCCAGCAGCTCCCGGACTAGTAACAATGAGCAGTTCTTC.

The V and J genes are TRBV12-5 and TRBJ2-2, with D perhaps matching TRBD2 (5 bases). Trimming removed 5 bases from V and 6 bases from J, with 19 bases in between. The germline gives CDR1 LGHNT, CDR2 FRNRAP. The CDR3 sequence is 16 residues long. The CDR3 DNA sequence: TGTGCTAGTGGTCTCCCGGGCGGGCAAGGGTCCGGGGAGCTGTTTTTT. It encodes CASGLPGGQGSGELFF.

The chain has TRBV7-8 and TRBJ1-4; the D gene is possibly TRBD1 (6 bases). V was cut by 5 bases and J by 4 bases, with 14 bases left in between. In germline, CDR1 is SGHVS, CDR2 FQNEAQ. The CDR3 sequence is 15 residues long. CDR3: CASSPRGGGNEKLFF. The CDR3 DNA follows: TGTGCCAGCAGCCCAAGAGGGGGAGGTAATGAAAAACTGTTTTTT.

About this clone itself: The DNA is left out, because the CDR3 cannot be placed on it with certainty; the CDR3 is given as TCRdb lists it. The rearrangement uses TRBV27 and TRBJ1-2. The CDR3 extends over 12 residues, inclusive of both ends. Germline CDR1 is MNHEY and CDR2 is SMNVEV (reference sequence). The CDR3 is CASSAFGEGYTF.

This clone appeared once. The chain joins TRBV2 to TRBJ2-3; the match to TRBD2 covers 13 bases. Germline V gene data show CDR1 as SNHLY and CDR2 as FYNNEI. Trimming took 10 bases from V and 8 from J; bases not matched to a gene: 6. This CDR3 contains 13 residues. DNA for the CDR3: TGTGCCACCCCAGGACTAGCGGGAGTTACGCAGTATTTT. Residues: CATPGLAGVTQYF.

The V and J genes are TRBV14 and TRBJ1-1; D uncertain. With 0 bases removed from V and 7 bases from J, the gap between germline ends came to 9 bases. Germline CDR1 is SGHDN and CDR2 is FVKESK. The length of the CDR3 is 13 residues. CDR3 region: CASSQDSRREAFF. In DNA form, the CDR3 reads TGTGCCAGCAGCCAAGATAGCAGACGTGAAGCTTTCTTT.

The J gene is TRBJ1-4, the V gene TRBV27; a weak D match, TRBD1 (5 bases). This CDR3 is built from 15 residues. V shed 5 bases and J shed 8 bases, with 18 bases lying between them. Germline lookup yields CDR1 MNHEY and CDR2 SMNVEV (reference sequence). The CDR3 DNA reads TGTGCCAGCAGTCCCCGGGGAGGGGAGGAAGAAAAACTGTTTTTT. Protein product: CASSPRGGEEEKLFF.

This chain joins TRBV5-1 and TRBJ2-7; 9 bases fit TRBD1. V shed 5 bases, J shed 5 bases, and the junction held 5 bases outside the gene matches. Germline V CDR1 and CDR2: SGHRS, YFSETQ. The CDR3 is 13 amino acids. The CDR3 DNA is TGCGCCAGCAGTCCACAGGGGGCCCACGAGCAGTACTTC. This codes for CASSPQGAHEQYF.

V is TRBV6-1 and J is TRBJ1-1, with a weak D call TRBD1 (5 bases). Trimming removed 3 bases at V and 1 base at J, with 9 bases between. The CDR3 is 14 residues long. Germline CDR1 and CDR2: MNHNS and SASEGT. The CDR3 DNA is TGTGCCAGCAGTGACAGGGCCTCGAACACTGAAGCTTTCTTT. This sequence encodes CASSDRASNTEAFF.

CDR3 sequence: CASSLAGAMNTEAFF. CDR3 DNA sequence: TGTGCCAGCAGCCTGGCAGGGGCTATGAACACTGAAGCTTTCTTT. This chain links TRBV7-3 with TRBJ1-1; TRBD1 is a possible D gene (6 bases). The CDR3 has 15 residues. The V end lost 5 bases, the J end lost 0 bases, and 13 bases lay between the germline ends. Germline V gene sequence: CDR1 SGHTA, CDR2 FQGTGA.

The table lists this clone with a few counts. The V call is TRBV6-1, the J call TRBJ1-6, with 7 bases matching TRBD1. Trimming removed 3 bases from V and 9 bases from J; junction bases left unmatched: 8. The CDR3 has 15 residues. The germline V gene encodes CDR1 MNHNS and CDR2 SASEGT. CDR3: CASSDAATGLSPLHF. The CDR3, as DNA: TGTGCCAGCAGTGATGCTGCGACAGGGCTTTCACCCCTCCACTTT.

The V and J genes are TRBV18 and TRBJ1-4; 8 nucleotides agree with TRBD1. The trim removed 3 bases at V and 2 bases at J, leaving 14 bases unmatched. The CDR3 has 19 amino acids. The germline CDR1 and CDR2 sequences are KGHSH and LQKENI. CDR3: CASSPRSSAGGATNEKLFF. The CDR3 region has the DNA TGTGCCAGCTCACCTCGATCGAGCGCAGGGGGCGCGACTAATGAAAAACTGTTTTTT.